The 9 T cell receptor beta chains reported below all come from one sample, sequenced in a study of shared clonotypes between healthy human individuals. TCRdb's table, derived via immunoSEQ multiplex PCR, lists solely in-frame clones and lacks some. This sample carries a few hundred thousand clones, approximately 97% of them seen once, and the ten largest clones take 0.045% to 0.06%. The sequencing sample was made of naive CD4+ T cells sorted from blood. Subset defined: CD45RA+ positively selected. Receptors were obtained from a woman younger than 45 in good health.

CDR3 sequence reads: CASSDRLGVSYEQYF. The CDR3, as DNA: TGTGCCAGCAGCGACCGTCTGGGGGTTAGCTACGAGCAGTACTTC. V usage is TRBV28 and J usage is TRBJ2-7; D might be TRBD1 or TRBD2, each matching 5 bases. Germline CDR1 and CDR2: MDHEN and SYDVKM. The CDR3 length is 15 residues. V lost 6 bases and J lost 3, with 18 bases in between.

The chain is built from TRBV28 and TRBJ2-5; 8 bases line up with TRBD1. The germline V gene has CDR1 MDHEN and CDR2 SYDVKM. This CDR3 region has 13 residues. V trimming: 7 bases; J trimming: 5 bases; junction bases outside the gene matches: 6. CDR3 sequence reads: CASMAGGRETQYF. DNA of the CDR3: TGTGCCAGCATGGCAGGGGGCAGGGAGACCCAGTACTTC.

This chain uses TRBV27 with TRBJ2-5; TRBD2 is a possible D gene (6 bases). TRBJ2-7 matches the DNA end more closely, so the J call is doubtful. CDR3 length: 13 residues. Germline-derived CDR1 and CDR2 are MNHEY and SMNVEV (reference sequence). The CDR3 spells CASSFEGRHEQYF. DNA for the CDR3: TGTGCCAGCAGTTTCGAAGGGAGGCACGAGCAGTACTTC.

The chain employs TRBV6-1 and TRBJ2-7; 8 bases are shared with TRBD1. The junction had 6 bases not matched to a gene; V was cut back by 2 bases and J by 3 bases. CDR1 MNHNS and CDR2 SASEGT come from the germline V gene. CDR3 length equals 15 residues. The chain's CDR3 is CASSETGTGNYEQYF. CDR3 sequence (DNA): TGTGCCAGCAGTGAAACCGGGACAGGAAACTACGAGCAGTACTTC.

This chain uses TRBV30 with TRBJ1-4; a possible D gene is TRBD1 (6 bases). Deletions cut 3 bases from V and 5 bases from J, with 13 bases between. The CDR3 is 14 residues long. Germline-derived CDR1 and CDR2 are GTSNPN and SVGIG (reference sequence). The DNA for the CDR3 is TGTGCCTGGAGACTAGGGGGGGCGAATGAAAAACTGTTTTTT. Translation gives CAWRLGGANEKLFF.

The rearrangement joins TRBV5-1 to TRBJ2-3; D ambiguous. The CDR3 has 12 amino acids. The V end lost 3 bases, the J end lost 5 bases, and 7 bases lay between the germline ends. From germline, CDR1 is SGHRS and CDR2 YFSETQ. CDR3 protein: CASSWDQDTQYF. CDR3 nucleotides: TGCGCCAGCAGCTGGGATCAAGATACGCAGTATTTT.

This chain joins TRBV2 and TRBJ2-2; 9 bases are shared with TRBD2. Germline CDR1 is SNHLY and CDR2 is FYNNEI. The junction had 10 bases not matched to a gene; V was cut back by 2 bases and J by 6 bases. The CDR3 loop spans 17 amino acids. CDR3 bases: TGTGCCAGCAGTGAATCTAGCGGGGCCTTATTAGCCGGGGAGCTGTTTTTT. This translates into CASSESSGALLAGELFF.

The chain links TRBV6-6 to TRBJ1-1; D possibly corresponds to TRBD1 (5 bases). V lost 2 bases and J 4 bases, leaving 14 bases between the germline ends. The germline V gene encodes CDR1 MNHNY and CDR2 SVGAGI (reference sequence). The CDR3 is 15 amino acids. CDR3 loop: CASSYGGRLGTEAFF. CDR3 sequence (DNA): TGTGCCAGCAGTTACGGGGGGAGGCTCGGCACTGAAGCTTTCTTT.

This CDR3 reads CASSFRGASGRSGELFF. For the CDR3, the DNA is TGTGCCAGCAGCTTCAGAGGGGCTAGCGGGAGATCCGGGGAGCTGTTTTTT. The chain has TRBV7-2 and TRBJ2-2, with 10 bases fitting TRBD2. The length of the CDR3 is 17 residues. V was pared by 3 bases and J by 6 bases, with 10 bases of the junction left unmatched. Germline CDR1 SGHTA, CDR2 FQGNSA.